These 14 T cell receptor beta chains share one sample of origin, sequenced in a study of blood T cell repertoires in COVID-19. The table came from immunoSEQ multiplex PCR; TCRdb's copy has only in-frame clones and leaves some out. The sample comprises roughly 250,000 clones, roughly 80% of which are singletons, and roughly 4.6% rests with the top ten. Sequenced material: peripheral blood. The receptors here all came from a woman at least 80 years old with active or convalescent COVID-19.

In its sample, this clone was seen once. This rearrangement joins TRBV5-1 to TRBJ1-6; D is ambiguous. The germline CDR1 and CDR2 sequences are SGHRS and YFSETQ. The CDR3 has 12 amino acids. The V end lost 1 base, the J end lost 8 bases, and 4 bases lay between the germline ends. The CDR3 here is CASSLPDSPLHF. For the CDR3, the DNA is TGCGCCAGCAGCTTGCCGGATTCACCCCTCCACTTT.

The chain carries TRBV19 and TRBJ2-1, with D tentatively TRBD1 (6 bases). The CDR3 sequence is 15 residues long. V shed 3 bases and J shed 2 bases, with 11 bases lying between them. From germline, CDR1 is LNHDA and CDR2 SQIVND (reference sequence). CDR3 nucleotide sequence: TGTGCCAGTAGTATGGATCAGGGGACCTACAATGAGCAGTTCTTC. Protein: CASSMDQGTYNEQFF. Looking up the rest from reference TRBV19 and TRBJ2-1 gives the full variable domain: DGGITQSPKYLFRKEGQNVTLSCEQNLNHDAMYWYRQDPGQGLRLIYYSQIVNDFQKGDIAEGYSVSREKKESFPLTVTSAQKNPTAFYLCASSMDQGTYNEQFFGPGTRLTVL.

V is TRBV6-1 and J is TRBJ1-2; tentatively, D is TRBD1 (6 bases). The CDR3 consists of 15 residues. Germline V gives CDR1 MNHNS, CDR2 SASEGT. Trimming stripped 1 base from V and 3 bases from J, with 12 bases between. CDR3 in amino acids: CASSEGSRGDYGYTF. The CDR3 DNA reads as TGTGCCAGCAGTGAAGGGTCCAGGGGTGACTATGGCTACACCTTC.

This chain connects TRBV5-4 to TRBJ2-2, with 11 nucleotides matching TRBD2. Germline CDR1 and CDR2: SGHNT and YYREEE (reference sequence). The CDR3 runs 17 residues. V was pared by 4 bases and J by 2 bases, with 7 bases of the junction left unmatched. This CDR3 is CASSPPLAGENTGELFF. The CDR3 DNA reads TGTGCCAGCAGCCCTCCACTAGCGGGAGAAAACACCGGGGAGCTGTTTTTT.

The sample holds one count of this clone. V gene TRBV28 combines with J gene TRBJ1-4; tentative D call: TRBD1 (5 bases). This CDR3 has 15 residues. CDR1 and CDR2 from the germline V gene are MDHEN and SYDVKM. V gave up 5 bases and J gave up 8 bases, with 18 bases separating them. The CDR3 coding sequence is TGTGCCAGCAGTCCCGCGGGTGGGGGGACCGAAAAACTGTTTTTT. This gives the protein CASSPAGGGTEKLFF.

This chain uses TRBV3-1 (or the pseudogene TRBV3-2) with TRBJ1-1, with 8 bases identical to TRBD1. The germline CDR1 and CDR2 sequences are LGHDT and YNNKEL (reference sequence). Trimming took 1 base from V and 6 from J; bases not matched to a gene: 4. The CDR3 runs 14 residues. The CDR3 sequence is CASSQAGQGSEAFF. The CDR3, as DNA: TGTGCCAGCAGCCAAGCTGGACAGGGCTCTGAAGCTTTCTTT.

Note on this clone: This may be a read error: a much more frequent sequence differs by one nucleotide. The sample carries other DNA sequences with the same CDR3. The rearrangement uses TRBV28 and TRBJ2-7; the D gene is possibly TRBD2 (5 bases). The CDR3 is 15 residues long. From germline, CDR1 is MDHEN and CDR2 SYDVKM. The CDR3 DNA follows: TGTGCCAGCAGTAGCCACGGGGTAGGGTCCTACGAGCAGTACTTT. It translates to CASSSHGVGSYEQYF.

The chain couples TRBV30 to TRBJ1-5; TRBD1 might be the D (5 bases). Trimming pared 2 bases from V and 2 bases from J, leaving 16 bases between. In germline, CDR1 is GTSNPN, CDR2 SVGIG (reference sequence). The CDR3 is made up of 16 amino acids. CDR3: CAWSHPRGRGNQPQHF. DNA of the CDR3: TGTGCCTGGAGTCACCCCCGAGGCAGGGGCAATCAGCCCCAGCATTTT.

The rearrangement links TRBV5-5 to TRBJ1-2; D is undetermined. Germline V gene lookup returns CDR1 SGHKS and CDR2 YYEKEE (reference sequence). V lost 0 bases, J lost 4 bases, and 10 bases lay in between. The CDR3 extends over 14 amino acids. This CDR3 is CASSLAVTPYGYTF. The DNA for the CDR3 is TGTGCCAGCAGCTTGGCGGTGACTCCCTATGGCTACACCTTC.

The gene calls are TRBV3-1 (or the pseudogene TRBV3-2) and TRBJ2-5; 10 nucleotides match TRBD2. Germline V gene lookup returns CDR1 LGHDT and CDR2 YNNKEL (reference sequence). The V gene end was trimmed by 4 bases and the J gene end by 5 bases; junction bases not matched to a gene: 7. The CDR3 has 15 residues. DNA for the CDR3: TGTGCCAGCAGCCCAAGCGGGGGGGCCTTGGAGACCCAGTACTTC. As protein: CASSPSGGALETQYF.

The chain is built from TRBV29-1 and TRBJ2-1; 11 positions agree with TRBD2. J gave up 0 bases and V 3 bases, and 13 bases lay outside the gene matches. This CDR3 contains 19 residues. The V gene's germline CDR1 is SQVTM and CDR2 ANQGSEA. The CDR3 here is CSVDDSGTSGFSSYNEQFF. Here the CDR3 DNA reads TGCAGCGTTGACGATAGCGGGACTAGCGGATTTAGCTCCTACAATGAGCAGTTCTTC.

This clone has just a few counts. CDR3 sequence: CASSWSQGANTEAFF. In nucleotides, the CDR3 is TGCGCCAGCAGTTGGTCACAGGGGGCGAACACTGAAGCTTTCTTT. V usage is TRBV5-1 and J usage is TRBJ1-1; 9 nucleotides agree with TRBD1. The CDR3 extends over 15 amino acids. Germline V gene sequence: CDR1 SGHRS, CDR2 YFSETQ. V trimming: 5 bases; J trimming: 1 base; junction bases outside the gene matches: 6. Full variable domain (missing parts from reference TRBV5-1 and TRBJ1-1): KAGVTQTPRYLIKTRGQQVTLSCSPISGHRSVSWYQQTPGQGLQFLFEYFSETQRNKGNFPGRFSGRQFSNSRSEMNVSTLELGDSALYLCASSWSQGANTEAFFGQGTRLTVV.

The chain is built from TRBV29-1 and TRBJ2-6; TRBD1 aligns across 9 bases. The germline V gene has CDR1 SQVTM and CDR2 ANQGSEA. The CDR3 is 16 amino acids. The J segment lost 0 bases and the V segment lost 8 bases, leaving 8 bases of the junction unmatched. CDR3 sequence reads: CSIRQGGSSGANVLTF. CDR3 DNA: TGCAGCATCCGACAGGGGGGAAGCTCTGGGGCCAACGTCCTGACTTTC.

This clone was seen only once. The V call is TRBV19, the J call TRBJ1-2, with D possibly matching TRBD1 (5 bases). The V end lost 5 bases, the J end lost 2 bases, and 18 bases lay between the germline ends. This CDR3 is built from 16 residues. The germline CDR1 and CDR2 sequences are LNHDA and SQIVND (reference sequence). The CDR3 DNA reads TGTGCCAGTAGTCTCGAGGGACTTACCTCGAACTATGGCTACACCTTC. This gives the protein CASSLEGLTSNYGYTF.